This T cell receptor (beta chain) was retrieved from a study of shared clonotypes between healthy human individuals (dated by TCRdb to 2020 to 2021). Regarding the research as a whole: Two women and three men aged 18 to 49 years were included in the cohort. For each donor, CD4 naive and CD4 memory were each run on three plates, CD8 naive on two plates, and CD8 memory on one plate. To estimate repertoire size and how much clonotype sharing occurs between individuals, the study deeply sequenced the blood TCR repertoires of five healthy adults. To increase sequencing depth and limit assay-specific biases, different laboratories used diverse techniques to prepare libraries and sequence TCR repertoires. Each donor's leukapheresis produced roughly between roughly 0.85 and 10 billion PBMCs. Here is what the overall study found, with its caveats: Pairwise subsampling led to the expectation that sequencing depth would affect the degree of clonotype sharing among donors. Sampling was restricted to blood, and TCR repertoires in tissues likely differ from the TCR repertoires found in blood. Larger estimated clonotype richness was generally found for naive subsets than for memory subsets. When a handful of donors were compared, the shared fraction of clonotypes was around 5% for naive CD4, less than 4% for naive CD8, roughly 2.5% for memory CD4, and 0.35% to 0.5% for memory CD8. Clonotypes shared by all four sorted-subset donors showed higher generation probabilities than non-shared clonotypes. Incomplete sequencing was indicated by rarefaction of sorted-subset datasets, despite the large sequencing depth. Because the study included only a small number of donors, the genetic and exposure-history diversity represented was limited.

The CDR3, cysteine through phenylalanine, is 13 amino acids long. CDR3 DNA is the only sequence kept; it has 39 bases, read in frame from the first base. V is pruned by 7 bases and J by 4 bases, leaving 1 base of the junction without a gene match. CDR1 and CDR2 were assigned from the germline V gene (reference sequence) as MNHNY and SVGAGI. Using the deep immunoSEQ assay, multiplex PCR amplified TCR CDR3 regions from genomic DNA. Genomic DNA extracted from each cell subset was distributed evenly over all wells of several immunoSEQ 96-well plates, and each plate served as one replicate. For sorted subsets, around 0.2 ug of genomic DNA, equivalent to around 31,000 T cell genomes, went into each replicate PCR. Purified libraries were quantified with a Qubit 3.0 fluorometer, sized on a Bioanalyzer 2100, and re-quantified with the KAPA Library Quantification kit. A separate single-read 150-cycle Illumina NextSeq 550 flow cell was used to sequence each immunoSEQ 96-well plate. Under the source paper's analysis protocol: The immunoSEQ output contained only junctional sequences without quality scores, so filtering could not match that applied to full-length reads. To assign V/J genes and CDR3, sequences were annotated using PyIR, a Python wrapper for IgBLAST v1.9, with IMGT germline references. Any read was removed if the V/J assignment was weak (E-value above 1e-6), the CDR3 was missing, or the read contained stop codons, out-of-frame junctions, or ambiguous translated residues. V3J clonotypes were defined by identical inferred V gene, J gene, and CDR3 amino acid sequence. The percentage overlap between two repertoires was calculated by dividing the number of shared unique clonotypes by the size of the smaller repertoire. Richness of each repertoire was evaluated using RTK rarefaction, the Chao1 estimator, and Recon v2.1 estimates of unobserved clonotypes. Generation probabilities were computed with OLGA for all TCRbeta clonotypes obtained by the gDNA method from several donors. TCRdb obtained this table from immuneACCESS and retained in-frame rearrangements with V and J assigned. These tables miss some clones; where compared with another copy, unresolved V genes account for less than half of the shortfall, and the remainder is unexplained. V, J and clone size are those of that table, while D and trimming were read from the DNA. This sample has 2.3 million or so clones in its table, and roughly 93% of those were observed once. The ten largest account for 0.35% to 0.5% of the sample.

On this clone itself: Its antigen target is currently unknown. One base away there is no much larger clone; base qualities are not given.

Donors were healthy HIV-negative adults with no recently reported acute infections or vaccinations. Every donor was a Caucasian adult living in Nashville, Tennessee, USA. CD4+ T cells were enriched by magnetic negative selection, after which naive cells were positively selected on CD45RA and the negative fraction was taken as the memory subset. Blood was collected by leukapheresis, and PBMCs were isolated by Ficoll-Histopaque density gradient centrifugation and then cryopreserved in liquid nitrogen vapor phase. Purity and quantity of every magnetically sorted T cell population were checked by analytical flow cytometry. From each sorted fraction, genomic DNA was isolated and quantified by UV absorbance on a Nanodrop 2000c.

Material: naive CD4+ T cells from PBMCs. The cell subset or site label here, explained by the study, means: CD45RA+ positively selected. The V gene is TRBV6-6 and the J gene is TRBJ2-2, with 9 bases matching TRBD1. This TCR was sampled from a man aged 18 to 30 in good health. Some clones in this sample may be carry-over from other donors' samples. The CDR3: CASKDRGTGELFF. DNA sequence: TGTGCCAGCAAGGACAGGGGCACCGGGGAGCTGTTTTTT.